One sample yielded the 10 T cell receptor beta chains listed below, sequenced in a study of blood T cell repertoires in COVID-19. Generated by immunoSEQ multiplex PCR, the TCRdb table keeps only in-frame clones and is missing some. The sample shows approximately 180,000 clones, 75% to 95% of them seen only once. Sequencing was performed on peripheral blood. The receptors were sampled from a man aged 50 to 60 with acute or convalescent COVID-19.

This chain uses TRBV2 with TRBJ1-1; tentatively, D is TRBD1 (6 bases). The CDR3 extends over 14 amino acids. Germline V CDR1 and CDR2: SNHLY, FYNNEI. V was pared by 6 bases and J by 3 bases, with 14 bases between. The CDR3 reads CASSGYRDDTEAFF. The CDR3 DNA reads TGTGCCAGCAGCGGGTACAGGGACGACACTGAAGCTTTCTTT. Full variable domain (missing parts from reference TRBV2 and TRBJ1-1): EPEVTQTPSHQVTQMGQEVILRCVPISNHLYFYWYRQILGQKVEFLVSFYNNEISEKSEIFDDQFSVERPDGSNFTLKIRSTKLEDSAMYFCASSGYRDDTEAFFGQGTRLTVV.

This clone was detected only a few times. This chain connects TRBV3-1 (or the pseudogene TRBV3-2) to TRBJ2-7; no clear D gene. Per germline, CDR1 LGHDT and CDR2 YNNKEL (reference sequence). The CDR3 totals 16 residues. Between the trimmed V and J ends, which lost 4 bases and 2 bases, there was a span of 18 bases. CDR3 residues: CASSLDFSPLAYEQYF. CDR3 nucleotides: TGTGCCAGCAGCCTCGACTTCTCACCCTTGGCCTACGAGCAGTACTTC.

This chain links TRBV19 with TRBJ1-2; 8 nucleotides align to TRBD1. The CDR3 consists of 14 residues. V gave up 3 bases and J gave up 6 bases; unmatched junction bases: 6. Per the germline V gene, CDR1 is LNHDA and CDR2 is SQIVND (reference sequence). The CDR3: CASSIPGGRDGYTF. CDR3 nucleotide sequence: TGTGCCAGTAGTATCCCAGGGGGCAGGGATGGCTACACCTTC.

The sample holds one count of this clone. This chain links TRBV9 with TRBJ2-3; 7 bases align to TRBD2. CDR3 size: 18 residues. Trimming at V came to 1 base and at J to 1 base, leaving 12 bases not matched to a gene. CDR1 and CDR2 (germline): SGDLS, YYNGEE. Written as DNA, the CDR3 is TGTGCCAGCAGCGTAACCCCCAAGGCTAGCGGACGCACAGATACGCAGTATTTT. The encoded protein is CASSVTPKASGRTDTQYF.

V gene TRBV14 combines with J gene TRBJ2-2; D is uncertain. The germline V and J ends were trimmed by 9 bases and 5 bases, with 7 bases remaining between them. The CDR3 contains 11 residues. Germline V gene data show CDR1 as SGHDN and CDR2 as FVKESK. The CDR3 spells CASTSTGELFF. The CDR3 DNA reads TGTGCCAGTACGAGTACCGGGGAGCTGTTTTTT.

The chain couples TRBV4-1 to TRBJ2-1; 8 bases agree with TRBD2. The CDR3 covers 18 residues. CDR1 and CDR2 (germline): MGHRA, YSYEKL. V shed 2 bases, J shed 3 bases, and the junction held 12 bases outside the gene matches. The CDR3 DNA sequence: TGCGCCAGCAGCCAAAAAGGGGGACTAGACCAACTCTACAATGAGCAGTTCTTC. Its translation is CASSQKGGLDQLYNEQFF.

The chain couples TRBV27 to TRBJ1-6, with D uncertain. Germline values: CDR1 MNHEY, CDR2 SMNVEV (reference sequence). The CDR3 contains 13 residues. Between the trimmed V and J ends, which lost 4 bases and 7 bases, there was a span of 8 bases. CDR3 loop: CASSSHRNSPLHF. The CDR3 region has the DNA TGTGCCAGCAGTTCGCACAGAAATTCACCCCTCCACTTT.

The chain recombines TRBV6-2 or TRBV6-3 with TRBJ2-3; 10 positions match TRBD2. Germline V CDR1 and CDR2: MNHEY, SVGEGT. The V gene end was trimmed by 0 bases and the J gene end by 1 base; junction bases not matched to a gene: 7. The CDR3 runs 18 residues. The CDR3 DNA reads TGTGCCAGCAGTTACTCCAGCGGGAGGGCGGGGGGCACAGATACGCAGTATTTT. This sequence encodes CASSYSSGRAGGTDTQYF.

This chain uses TRBV11-2 with TRBJ2-3; TRBD2 might be the D (7 bases). V shed 0 bases and J shed 7 bases, with 17 bases lying between them. The CDR3 runs to 16 residues. CDR1 SGHAT and CDR2 FQNNGV come from the germline V gene. The CDR3 sequence is CASSLDLVGGEHTQYF. The CDR3 DNA sequence: TGTGCCAGCAGCTTAGATCTAGTAGGGGGGGAACATACGCAGTATTTT.

The chain couples TRBV5-6 to TRBJ1-6, with D possibly TRBD1 on 6 matching bases. The CDR3 extends over 19 amino acids. V was trimmed by 0 bases and J by 1 base, leaving 17 bases between them. CDR1 is SGHDT and CDR2 is YYEEEE in the germline V gene. Here the CDR3 reads CASSLAGNRDRSYNSPLHF. CDR3 nucleotides: TGTGCCAGCAGCTTGGCCGGGAACAGGGACCGTTCCTATAATTCACCCCTCCACTTT.